Following are 30 T cell receptor beta chains from one sample sequenced in a study of long-term antiretroviral therapy in people with HIV. Samples were assayed with immunoSEQ v3.0 at survey level. Repertoires were generated with immunoSEQ multiplex PCR, while TCRdb's copy carries only in-frame clones and drops some. The table lists tens of thousands of clones, about four fifths of them singletons, with roughly a tenth in the top ten. Sequenced material: unsorted PBMCs, taken 2.4 years after starting antiretroviral therapy. These TCRs come from a man in his forties with HIV.

The genes are TRBV5-1 and TRBJ2-3; D uncertain. The CDR3 loop spans 11 amino acids. Germline values: CDR1 SGHRS, CDR2 YFSETQ. V was trimmed by 0 bases and J by 6 bases, leaving 2 bases between them. CDR3 loop: CASSLEDTQYF. Here the CDR3 DNA reads TGCGCCAGCAGCTTGGAGGATACGCAGTATTTT.

The rearrangement links TRBV6-5 to TRBJ2-5; 7 nucleotides align to TRBD1. Per the germline V gene, CDR1 is MNHEY and CDR2 is SVGAGI. V was clipped by 1 base and J by 1 base; unmatched bases: 0. This CDR3 has 14 amino acids. The DNA for the CDR3 is TGTGCCAGCAGTTACTGGGACAGCCAAGAGACCCAGTACTTC. This gives the protein CASSYWDSQETQYF.

V gene TRBV18 combines with J gene TRBJ2-1, with 8 bases matching TRBD2. Germline-derived CDR1 and CDR2 are KGHSH and LQKENI. Trimming cost V 5 bases and J 9 bases; bases outside gene matches: 12. The CDR3 has 15 residues. The CDR3 loop reads CASSVPGLGSFEQFF. As DNA, the CDR3 is TGTGCCAGCTCAGTACCGGGACTAGGATCCTTTGAGCAGTTCTTC.

The chain couples TRBV29-1 to TRBJ2-3; D gene ambiguous. The V gene's germline CDR1 is SQVTM and CDR2 ANQGSEA. The CDR3 is made up of 12 amino acids. With 4 bases removed from V and 0 bases from J, the gap between germline ends came to 5 bases. The CDR3 DNA reads TGCAGCGTTGGTGAAAGCACAGATACGCAGTATTTT. Translated, it gives CSVGESTDTQYF.

This chain connects TRBV11-2 to TRBJ2-3; D gene unclear. Per the germline V gene, CDR1 is SGHAT and CDR2 is FQNNGV. The CDR3 length is 13 residues. V lost 0 bases and J lost 6, with 7 bases in between. The CDR3, as DNA: TGTGCCAGCAGCTTAGATTTGGGGGATACGCAGTATTTT. Translated, it gives CASSLDLGDTQYF. Using reference TRBV11-2 and TRBJ2-3 for the parts outside the CDR3, the full variable domain is EAGVAQSPRYKIIEKRQSVAFWCNPISGHATLYWYQQILGQGPKLLIQFQNNGVVDDSQLPKDRFSAERLKGVDSTLKIQPAKLEDSAVYLCASSLDLGDTQYFGPGTRLTVL.

The chain links TRBV5-1 to TRBJ2-1, with 7 bases that match TRBD1. The CDR3 runs 13 residues. The V gene end was trimmed by 4 bases and the J gene end by 12 bases; junction bases not matched to a gene: 10. CDR1 is SGHRS, CDR2 YFSETQ, per germline. The CDR3 reads CASSQNTGAGQFF. The CDR3 nucleotides read TGCGCCAGCAGCCAAAATACAGGGGCAGGGCAGTTCTTC.

The rearrangement links TRBV25-1 to TRBJ1-4; 9 nucleotides align to TRBD1. This CDR3 has 14 amino acids. Germline CDR1 reads MGHDK; CDR2 reads SYGVNS. V was pared by 6 bases and J by 8 bases, with 7 bases of the junction left unmatched. The CDR3 here is CASRQGTGSEKLFF. DNA of the CDR3: TGTGCCAGCAGACAAGGGACAGGGAGCGAAAAACTGTTTTTT.

The table lists this clone with a count of one. The chain joins TRBV18 to TRBJ1-3, with D perhaps matching TRBD1 (5 bases). V lost 0 bases, J lost 0 bases, and 21 bases lay in between. The germline V gene encodes CDR1 KGHSH and CDR2 LQKENI. The CDR3 spans 20 residues. The CDR3 DNA reads as TGTGCCAGCTCACCACCGGAAGGAGCTTTCAGGGCAGCCTCTGGAAACACCATATATTTT. Protein product: CASSPPEGAFRAASGNTIYF.

The V gene is TRBV7-9, the J gene TRBJ1-5; TRBD1 might be the D (5 bases). CDR1 and CDR2 (germline): SEHNR, FQNEAQ (reference sequence). Trimming stripped 5 bases from V and 7 bases from J, with 12 bases between. The CDR3 length is 13 residues. In DNA, the CDR3 is TGTGCCAGCAGCCCTCCAGGGTTACAGCCCCAGCATTTT. This sequence encodes CASSPPGLQPQHF.

The chain combines TRBV2 with TRBJ2-3; 7 bases line up with TRBD2. The CDR3 is 16 amino acids. V was clipped by 5 bases and J by 0 bases; unmatched bases: 8. Germline V gene data show CDR1 as SNHLY and CDR2 as FYNNEI. CDR3 bases: TGTGCCAGCAGTCTAAAGCGGGGACCTAGCACAGATACGCAGTATTTT. It encodes CASSLKRGPSTDTQYF.

This clone appeared once. The CDR3 DNA sequence: TGTGCCAGCACCCTAACATATGGGTCCACTGAAGCTTTCTTT. Translating gives CASTLTYGSTEAFF. This chain uses TRBV28 with TRBJ1-1; D gene unclear. There are 14 residues in the CDR3. Trimming left V 7 bases short and J 4 bases short, with 16 bases between. The germline gives CDR1 MDHEN, CDR2 SYDVKM.

The chain joins TRBV30 to TRBJ1-2; D gene uncertain. The CDR3 totals 10 residues. CDR1 and CDR2 (germline): GTSNPN, SVGIG (reference sequence). Trimming shortened V by 7 bases and J by 14 bases, and 17 bases separated the two germline ends. The CDR3 DNA sequence: TGTGCCTTGAAGCGGGGAGCGGGAACCTTC. Translated, it gives CALKRGAGTF.

V and J are TRBV11-2 and TRBJ2-7; the D is unclear. V lost 7 bases and J 0 bases, leaving 13 bases between the germline ends. This CDR3 is built from 14 residues. Germline V gives CDR1 SGHAT, CDR2 FQNNGV. CDR3 sequence (DNA): TGTGCCAGCACCCCCGGGTCATCCTCCTACGAGCAGTACTTC. As protein: CASTPGSSSYEQYF.

V gene TRBV9 combines with J gene TRBJ2-5; 10 nucleotides agree with TRBD1. This CDR3 comprises 13 residues. Trimming took 3 bases from V and 5 from J; bases not matched to a gene: 1. Germline lookup yields CDR1 SGDLS and CDR2 YYNGEE. The CDR3 loop reads CASSATGGETQYF. The DNA for the CDR3 is TGTGCCAGCAGCGCGACAGGGGGCGAGACCCAGTACTTC.

The CDR3: CAPQGNGSSYEQYF. CDR3 coding DNA: TGTGCCCCCCAGGGAAACGGGAGCTCCTACGAGCAGTACTTC. V gene TRBV10-3 combines with J gene TRBJ2-7; D is possibly TRBD2 (6 bases). V lost 11 bases to trimming and J lost 0 bases, with 17 bases between them. Per the germline V gene, CDR1 is ENHRY and CDR2 is SYGVKD. The CDR3 spans 14 residues.

The V and J genes are TRBV5-1 and TRBJ1-1; 9 bases match TRBD1. V was pared by 4 bases and J by 9 bases, with 7 bases of the junction left unmatched. This CDR3 has 13 residues. CDR1 is SGHRS, CDR2 YFSETQ, per germline. In nucleotides, the CDR3 is TGCGCCAGCAGCCCTGGACAGGGGTACAAAGCTTTCTTT. The encoded protein is CASSPGQGYKAFF.

The rearrangement joins TRBV4-2 to TRBJ2-7; 15 bases line up with TRBD2. The CDR3 is made up of 17 amino acids. Germline loops: CDR1 LGHNA, CDR2 YNFKEQ. Trimming removed 0 bases from V and 2 bases from J; junction bases left unmatched: 2. CDR3 nucleotide sequence: TGTGCCAGCAGCCAAGAGGGGACTAGCGGGGGGCCCTACGAGCAGTACTTC. Translating it yields CASSQEGTSGGPYEQYF.

The chain combines TRBV4-1 with TRBJ2-7; D tentatively reads TRBD1 or TRBD2 (5 bases each). Germline CDR1 and CDR2: MGHRA and YSYEKL. Trimming pared 0 bases from V and 5 bases from J, leaving 17 bases between. The CDR3 has 16 amino acids. The CDR3 DNA follows: TGCGCCAGCAGCCAAGATTACGGGACCAATCGGAACGAGCAGTACTTC. This gives the protein CASSQDYGTNRNEQYF.

The CDR3 loop is CASTYRTVNTEAFF. The CDR3 bases are TGTGCCAGCACCTATAGGACAGTTAACACTGAAGCTTTCTTT. This rearrangement joins TRBV6-1 to TRBJ1-1, with D tentatively TRBD1 (6 bases). The V gene lost 7 bases and the J gene lost 2 bases, with 14 bases spanning the gap. Germline V gene data show CDR1 as MNHNS and CDR2 as SASEGT. The CDR3 is 14 residues long.

Only one count was recorded for this clone. The gene calls are TRBV7-9 and TRBJ1-4; D is uncertain. The CDR3 runs 15 residues. V lost 3 bases and J lost 0, with 8 bases in between. In germline, CDR1 is SEHNR, CDR2 FQNEAQ (reference sequence). The CDR3 sequence is CASSFGPATNEKLFF. The CDR3 nucleotides are TGTGCCAGCAGCTTCGGACCTGCAACTAATGAAAAACTGTTTTTT.

The J gene is TRBJ1-2, the V gene TRBV5-6; TRBD1 aligns across 9 bases. The CDR3 contains 13 residues. Germline values: CDR1 SGHDT, CDR2 YYEEEE. V shed 5 bases, J shed 5 bases, and the junction held 4 bases outside the gene matches. The DNA for the CDR3 is TGTGCCAGCAGAAAAGACAGGGGGTATGGCTACACCTTC. Translated, it gives CASRKDRGYGYTF.

This chain joins TRBV7-2 and TRBJ1-2; tentative D call: TRBD1 (5 bases). Germline lookup yields CDR1 SGHTA and CDR2 FQGNSA. V dropped 4 bases and J dropped 8 bases, with 20 bases sitting between them. CDR3 length: 15 amino acids. The CDR3 region has the DNA TGTGCCAGCAGCTCACCACCCCCGGGGGGAGAGGGCTACACCTTC. Translating gives CASSSPPPGGEGYTF.

The genes are TRBV5-1 and TRBJ2-7, with D perhaps TRBD1 or TRBD2 (6 bases each). Per germline, CDR1 SGHRS and CDR2 YFSETQ. Trimming removed 2 bases at V and 6 bases at J, with 9 bases between. This CDR3 has 12 residues. The CDR3 DNA follows: TGCGCCAGCAGCTTACAGGGACTCGAGCAGTACTTC. This gives the protein CASSLQGLEQYF.

V gene TRBV12-5 combines with J gene TRBJ2-2; D remains ambiguous. V lost 0 bases and J 6 bases, leaving 11 bases between the germline ends. Per the germline V gene, CDR1 is LGHNT and CDR2 is FRNRAP. The CDR3 is 15 amino acids. In DNA, the CDR3 is TGTGCTAGTGGTTTGGTACAGAGTCTCTCCGGGGAGCTGTTTTTT. Its protein is CASGLVQSLSGELFF. Looking up the rest from reference TRBV12-5 and TRBJ2-2 gives the full variable domain: DARVTQTPRHKVTEMGQEVTMRCQPILGHNTVFWYRQTMMQGLELLAYFRNRAPLDDSGMPKDRFSAEMPDATLATLKIQPSEPRDSAVYFCASGLVQSLSGELFFGEGSRLTVL.

J is TRBJ1-1 and V is TRBV4-2, with TRBD1 identical over 9 bases. CDR3 length equals 16 residues. CDR1 LGHNA and CDR2 YNFKEQ come from the germline V gene. J was trimmed by 0 bases and V by 0 bases; bases with no gene match: 2. The CDR3 nucleotides read TGTGCCAGCAGCCAAGAAGGACAGGGGATGAACACTGAAGCTTTCTTT. Encoded protein: CASSQEGQGMNTEAFF.

The J gene is TRBJ2-1, the V gene TRBV29-1; 7 positions match TRBD1. V lost 4 bases, J lost 2 bases, and 11 bases stayed unmatched. CDR3 length: 16 amino acids. In germline, CDR1 is SQVTM, CDR2 ANQGSEA. CDR3 bases: TGCAGCGTTGTCGAATCCGTGGGACAGACCTACAATGAGCAGTTCTTC. This codes for CSVVESVGQTYNEQFF.

The V gene is TRBV28, the J gene TRBJ1-1; tentatively, D is TRBD1 (5 bases). This CDR3 is 14 amino acids long. Germline V CDR1 and CDR2: MDHEN, SYDVKM. V was trimmed by 6 bases and J by 3 bases, leaving 14 bases between them. For the CDR3, the DNA is TGTGCCAGCAGGGGGCCCCTAGCGTACACTGAAGCTTTCTTT. Protein sequence: CASRGPLAYTEAFF.

This chain joins TRBV7-2 and TRBJ2-2, with no clear D. The germline V and J ends were trimmed by 1 base and 1 base, with 7 bases remaining between them. This CDR3 region has 15 residues. Germline CDR1 and CDR2: SGHTA and FQGNSA. CDR3 nucleotides: TGTGCCAGCAGCTTAGTAGGGATGAACACCGGGGAGCTGTTTTTT. As protein: CASSLVGMNTGELFF.

J is TRBJ2-2 and V is TRBV18; D is unresolved. The CDR3 runs to 18 residues. Trimming took 3 bases from V and 1 from J, leaving 18 bases between them. Germline loops: CDR1 KGHSH, CDR2 LQKENI. CDR3 protein: CASSPWQKPQMNTGELFF. The CDR3 nucleotides read TGTGCCAGCTCACCGTGGCAGAAACCCCAAATGAACACCGGGGAGCTGTTTTTT.

The table lists this clone with a count of one. The chain joins TRBV19 to TRBJ1-1; D not certain. The germline CDR1 and CDR2 sequences are LNHDA and SQIVND (reference sequence). Trimming stripped 6 bases from V and 3 bases from J, with 8 bases between. This CDR3 region has 12 residues. DNA for the CDR3: TGTGCCAGTAGACGAGTGGACACTGAAGCTTTCTTT. Translating gives CASRRVDTEAFF.